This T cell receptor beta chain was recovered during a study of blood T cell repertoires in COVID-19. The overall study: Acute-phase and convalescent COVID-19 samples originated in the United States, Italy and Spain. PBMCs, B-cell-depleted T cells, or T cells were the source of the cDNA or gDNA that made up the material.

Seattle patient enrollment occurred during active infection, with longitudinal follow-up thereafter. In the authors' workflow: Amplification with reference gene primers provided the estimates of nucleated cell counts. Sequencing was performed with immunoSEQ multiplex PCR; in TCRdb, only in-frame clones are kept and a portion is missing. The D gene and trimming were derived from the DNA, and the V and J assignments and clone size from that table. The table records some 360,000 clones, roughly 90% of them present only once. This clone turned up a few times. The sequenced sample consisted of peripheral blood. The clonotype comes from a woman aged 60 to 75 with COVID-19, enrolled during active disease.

CDR3 sequence: CASSYGRGSTEAFF. The CDR3 DNA sequence: TGTGCCAGCAGTTACGGCAGGGGGAGCACTGAAGCTTTCTTT. This sequence joins TRBV6-5 and TRBJ1-1; 7 bases align to TRBD1. From germline, CDR1 is MNHEY and CDR2 SVGAGI. Trimming cost V 2 bases and J 4 bases; bases outside gene matches: 4. CDR3 length: 14 amino acids.